These 30 T cell receptor beta chains were sequenced from one sample in a study of T-cell reconstitution after alpha-beta-depleted transplantation in children. Unique molecular identifiers were used to barcode this TCRbeta library. TCRdb reprocessed the PCR reads via MiXCR and lists one record per CDR3 protein. The data contain a few hundred thousand distinct CDR3 sequences, over 40% of them singletons. The sample consisted of PBMCs, taken before TCRalphabeta/CD19-depleted stem cell transplant. These receptors originate from a girl aged 2-9 years with aplastic anemia, due to receive a stem cell transplant.

J is TRBJ2-5 and V is TRBV6-5; 11 bases align to TRBD2. CDR1 is MNHEY and CDR2 is SVGAGI in the germline V gene. The CDR3 is 19 amino acids. V lost 2 bases to trimming and J lost 7 bases; unmatched junction nucleotides: 18. CDR3 DNA: TGTGCCAGCAGTTACAGCGGTGGGCGTAGCGGGGGGGCTTCCACGACCCAGTACTTC. Encoded protein: CASSYSGGRSGGASTTQYF.

In this sample, this clonotype turned up many times. The chain combines TRBV6-1 with TRBJ2-1; D not resolved. There are 15 residues in the CDR3. The V end lost 6 bases, the J end lost 0 bases, and 12 bases lay between the germline ends. The V gene's germline CDR1 is MNHNS and CDR2 SASEGT. The CDR3 reads CASREQWSSYNEQFF. The CDR3 coding sequence is TGTGCCAGCAGGGAACAGTGGAGCTCCTACAATGAGCAGTTCTTC.

This chain uses TRBV28 with TRBJ2-5; TRBD1 matches 9 bases. The CDR3 runs 15 residues. Germline V gene data show CDR1 as MDHEN and CDR2 as SYDVKM. V lost 6 bases, J lost 4 bases, and 9 bases stayed unmatched. The chain's CDR3 is CASSSPDRGGETQYF. The CDR3 nucleotides are TGTGCCAGCAGCAGCCCAGACAGGGGGGGAGAGACCCAGTACTTC.

The chain recombines TRBV5-6 with TRBJ2-1; 8 bases align to TRBD2. The CDR3 covers 17 residues. Germline lookup yields CDR1 SGHDT and CDR2 YYEEEE. Trimming cost V 4 bases and J 4 bases; bases outside gene matches: 13. CDR3 coding DNA: TGTGCCAGCAGCAACCCGGGGCGGGAGGTAAATTACAATGAGCAGTTCTTC. Translation gives CASSNPGREVNYNEQFF.

There are a few counts of this clonotype. The CDR3 region has the DNA TGTGCCACTAGGACTAGCGGTGAGGAGACCCAGTACTTC. Its translation is CATRTSGEETQYF. The genes are TRBV6-2 or TRBV6-3 and TRBJ2-5; TRBD2 agrees at 10 bases. Germline V gives CDR1 MNHEY, CDR2 SVGEGT. The CDR3 totals 13 residues. V was pared by 10 bases and J by 5 bases, with 7 bases of the junction left unmatched.

The J gene is TRBJ2-7, the V gene TRBV5-5; D ambiguous. CDR1 SGHKS and CDR2 YYEKEE come from the germline V gene (reference sequence). The CDR3 covers 13 residues. V shed 0 bases and J shed 2 bases, with 6 bases lying between them. The CDR3 protein is CASSLGDTYEQYF. DNA of the CDR3: TGTGCCAGCAGCTTGGGGGATACCTACGAGCAGTACTTC.

The CDR3 DNA reads as TGCAGTGCCCCGAGAGCTAGCGGGGACCATTACAATGAGCAGTTCTTC. This translates into CSAPRASGDHYNEQFF. The rearrangement joins TRBV20-1 to TRBJ2-1, with TRBD2 identical over 9 bases. Germline assignment: CDR1 DFQATT and CDR2 SNEGSKA (reference sequence). The J segment lost 4 bases and the V segment lost 6 bases, leaving 13 bases of the junction unmatched. The CDR3 covers 16 residues.

This clonotype showed up just a few times. This chain's CDR3 is CASSYVQGHNEQFF. The CDR3 nucleotides read TGTGCCAGCAGTTACGTGCAGGGACACAATGAGCAGTTCTTC. V gene TRBV6-5 combines with J gene TRBJ2-1; the D gene could be TRBD1 or TRBD2 (5 bases each). Germline CDR1 is MNHEY and CDR2 is SVGAGI. Trimming cost V 2 bases and J 5 bases, with 10 bases left between them. The length of the CDR3 is 14 residues.

The CDR3 nucleotides are TGCAGTGCCATAAACAGGGGGAGGACAGATACGCAGTATTTT. Its protein is CSAINRGRTDTQYF. V usage is TRBV20-1 and J usage is TRBJ2-3, with TRBD1 matching 8 bases. Per germline, CDR1 DFQATT and CDR2 SNEGSKA (reference sequence). The CDR3 runs to 14 residues. After removal of 6 bases from V and 3 bases from J, the junction contained 8 bases not matched to a gene.

The CDR3 region has the DNA TGTGCCAGCAGCGAGATGACTAGTTCTGATACGCAGTATTTT. It is translated as CASSEMTSSDTQYF. J is TRBJ2-3 and V is TRBV7-2; perhaps TRBD2 as D (6 bases). Looked up from germline, CDR1 is SGHTA and CDR2 is FQGNSA. The CDR3 contains 14 residues. The V gene lost 5 bases and the J gene lost 6 bases, with 15 bases spanning the gap.

This clonotype was picked up a small number of times. The chain recombines TRBV5-1 with TRBJ2-6; either TRBD1 or TRBD2 may fit D (5 bases each). This CDR3 has 16 amino acids. V lost 4 bases to trimming and J lost 0 bases, with 11 bases between them. The germline V gene has CDR1 SGHRS and CDR2 YFSETQ. CDR3 nucleotide sequence: TGCGCCAGCAGCGTGGGACGCGGCTCTGGGGCCAACGTCCTGACTTTC. Translating it yields CASSVGRGSGANVLTF.

CDR3 bases: TGCAGTGCTAGATTCGCGACCCAGTACTTC. Translating gives CSARFATQYF. The rearrangement links TRBV20-1 to TRBJ2-5, with unresolved D. Trimming cost V 2 bases and J 7 bases, with 5 bases left between them. The CDR3 is 10 amino acids. Germline V CDR1 and CDR2: DFQATT, SNEGSKA (reference sequence).

CDR3 sequence (DNA): TGTGCCAGCAGCTCATTGGGGGCTGGGACAGGATCCTACGAGCAGTACTTC. Residues: CASSSLGAGTGSYEQYF. V and J are TRBV5-4 and TRBJ2-7, with 8 bases aligning to TRBD1. Per germline, CDR1 SGHNT and CDR2 YYREEE (reference sequence). The CDR3 is 17 amino acids. With V trimmed by 3 bases and J by 1 base, 12 bases remained unmatched. The variable domain in full, with the rest retrieved from reference TRBV5-4 and TRBJ2-7, is ETGVTQSPTHLIKTRGQQVTLRCSSQSGHNTVSWYQQALGQGPQFIFQYYREEENGRGNFPPRFSGLQFPNYSSELNVNALELDDSALYLCASSSLGAGTGSYEQYFGPGTRLTVT.

In this sample, this clonotype turned up a few times. The gene calls are TRBV5-1 and TRBJ2-3, with D tentatively TRBD1 (6 bases). V was cut by 3 bases and J by 2 bases, with 10 bases left in between. The germline gives CDR1 SGHRS, CDR2 YFSETQ. This CDR3 has 14 amino acids. This chain's CDR3 is CASSSGQLTDTQYF. Here the CDR3 DNA reads TGCGCCAGCAGCTCCGGACAGCTCACAGATACGCAGTATTTT.

This rearrangement joins TRBV9 to TRBJ2-1, with TRBD2 as a possible D gene (6 bases). Trimming pared 3 bases from V and 8 bases from J, leaving 15 bases between. Germline assignment: CDR1 SGDLS and CDR2 YYNGEE. This CDR3 comprises 14 residues. The CDR3 protein is CASSAWREIDEQFF. CDR3 coding DNA: TGTGCCAGCAGCGCCTGGCGGGAAATCGATGAGCAGTTCTTC.

This clonotype has ten or more counts. This chain uses TRBV5-1 with TRBJ2-5; maybe TRBD1 (6 bases). The CDR3 sequence is 15 residues long. V lost 1 base and J lost 0, with 10 bases in between. Germline CDR1 and CDR2: SGHRS and YFSETQ. This CDR3 reads CASSLWTANQETQYF. CDR3 coding DNA: TGCGCCAGCAGCTTGTGGACAGCCAACCAAGAGACCCAGTACTTC.

V is TRBV12-3 or TRBV12-4 and J is TRBJ2-5, with 14 positions matching TRBD2. CDR3 length: 17 amino acids. With V trimmed by 6 bases and J by 2 bases, 8 bases remained unmatched. DNA of the CDR3: TGTGCCAGCAGGGCTCCCGGGACTAGCGGGAGACAAGAGACCCAGTACTTC. It codes for CASRAPGTSGRQETQYF.

Note on this clonotype: Given a much more abundant clone one base away, this may be a read error. The rearrangement uses TRBV4-1 and TRBJ2-2; 7 positions agree with TRBD2. From germline, CDR1 is MGHRA and CDR2 YSYEKL. The J segment lost 1 base and the V segment lost 1 base, leaving 6 bases of the junction unmatched. This CDR3 comprises 17 residues. The CDR3 DNA is TGCGCCAGCAGCCAAGTAGGGGCTAGCGGGAACACCGGGGAGCTGTTTTTT. As protein: CASSQVGASGNTGELFF.

The chain has TRBV12-3 or TRBV12-4 and TRBJ1-1; D call uncertain. V shed 7 bases and J shed 0 bases, with 3 bases lying between them. This CDR3 has 11 residues. Written as DNA, the CDR3 is TGTGCCAGCACCGTGAACACTGAAGCTTTCTTT. Translating gives CASTVNTEAFF.

The V and J genes are TRBV20-1 and TRBJ1-5; 7 bases line up with TRBD1. V shed 5 bases and J 0 bases; nucleotides not matched to a gene: 4. The CDR3 has 14 residues. Germline CDR1 DFQATT, CDR2 SNEGSKA (reference sequence). This CDR3 reads CSASGQASNQPQHF. CDR3 DNA: TGCAGTGCTTCCGGACAGGCTAGCAATCAGCCCCAGCATTTT.

This clonotype was detected a few times. The rearrangement joins TRBV5-1 to TRBJ2-1; TRBD2 might be the D (6 bases). The germline gives CDR1 SGHRS, CDR2 YFSETQ. Trimming stripped 3 bases from V and 4 bases from J, with 14 bases between. CDR3 length: 15 residues. This CDR3 is CASSWITGEYNEQFF. CDR3 DNA: TGCGCCAGCAGCTGGATAACGGGAGAATACAATGAGCAGTTCTTC.

There are many counts of this clonotype. The chain recombines TRBV5-1 with TRBJ2-1, with 7 bases that match TRBD1. The CDR3 contains 15 residues. V lost 4 bases to trimming and J lost 1 base; unmatched junction nucleotides: 5. Germline loops: CDR1 SGHRS, CDR2 YFSETQ. The CDR3 DNA follows: TGCGCCAGCAGCCCGGAGACAGGGTCCTACAATGAGCAGTTCTTC. It yields the protein CASSPETGSYNEQFF.

This rearrangement joins TRBV6-5 to TRBJ2-7; D uncertain. Trimming left V 4 bases short and J 1 base short, with 11 bases between. CDR1 is MNHEY and CDR2 is SVGAGI in the germline V gene. CDR3 length equals 14 residues. This chain's CDR3 is CASSFRAPSYEQYF. The CDR3 coding sequence is TGTGCCAGCAGTTTTAGGGCGCCGTCCTACGAGCAGTACTTC.

This clonotype occurred a few times. J is TRBJ1-2 and V is TRBV27; D unclear. CDR1 MNHEY and CDR2 SMNVEV come from the germline V gene (reference sequence). V was clipped by 0 bases and J by 3 bases, with 11 bases between them. The CDR3 is made up of 15 amino acids. The CDR3 nucleotides are TGTGCCAGCAGTTTATCGCGCAGGATGTACTATGGCTACACCTTC. Amino acids: CASSLSRRMYYGYTF.

The table lists this clonotype with a count of one. The chain couples TRBV12-3 or TRBV12-4 to TRBJ2-3; 8 positions match TRBD1. V lost 4 bases to trimming and J lost 3 bases; unmatched junction nucleotides: 6. The CDR3 length is 15 residues. In DNA, the CDR3 is TGTGCCAGCAGTTCCGGGACAGGCAGTACAGATACGCAGTATTTT. Protein: CASSSGTGSTDTQYF.

The table lists this clonotype with many counts. The V and J genes are TRBV12-3 or TRBV12-4 and TRBJ1-5, with a tentative D call TRBD1 (6 bases). V was clipped by 5 bases and J by 5 bases, with 10 bases between them. The length of the CDR3 is 13 residues. CDR3 loop: CASSRPGDQPQHF. In nucleotides, the CDR3 is TGTGCCAGCAGTCGGCCAGGGGATCAGCCCCAGCATTTT.

The sample holds many counts of this clonotype. The rearrangement links TRBV11-2 to TRBJ2-7; 10 bases align to TRBD2. Germline values: CDR1 SGHAT, CDR2 FQNNGV. The CDR3 is made up of 16 amino acids. The trim removed 5 bases at V and 3 bases at J, leaving 10 bases unmatched. CDR3 bases: TGTGCCAGCAGCCCCCCTATAGCGGGAGGACGCTACGAGCAGTACTTC. Its protein is CASSPPIAGGRYEQYF.

This clonotype was observed a few times. This chain links TRBV6-1 with TRBJ2-3; 9 nucleotides line up with TRBD1. J gave up 0 bases and V 5 bases, and 6 bases lay outside the gene matches. The CDR3 covers 16 residues. Germline values: CDR1 MNHNS, CDR2 SASEGT. The CDR3 protein is CASSQPGQGSTDTQYF. CDR3 sequence (DNA): TGTGCCAGCAGTCAACCGGGACAGGGTAGCACAGATACGCAGTATTTT.

The J gene is TRBJ2-3, the V gene TRBV20-1; 7 bases are a match to TRBD2. Germline trimming cut 2 bases from V and 0 bases from J; bases unmatched to any gene: 5. The CDR3 runs 15 residues. Germline assignment: CDR1 DFQATT and CDR2 SNEGSKA (reference sequence). CDR3 protein: CSARLAEASTDTQYF. In DNA, the CDR3 is TGCAGTGCTAGACTAGCGGAGGCTAGCACAGATACGCAGTATTTT.

This clonotype was detected ten times or more. J is TRBJ2-3 and V is TRBV7-2; D is undetermined. Germline CDR1 and CDR2: SGHTA and FQGNSA. This CDR3 is 12 amino acids long. Trimming took off 2 bases at V and 2 bases at J, with 2 bases between the two ends. The CDR3 protein is CASSLFTDTQYF. CDR3 nucleotides: TGTGCCAGCAGCTTATTCACAGATACGCAGTATTTT.